One and the same sample provided the 8 T cell receptor beta chains below, sequenced in a study of response to subunit inactivated influenza vaccine. TCRdb called the RT-PCR reads again in MiXCR, with one record for every CDR3 protein. The table includes fewer than 350,000 distinct CDR3 sequences, around a fifth detected once. This material consisted of PBMCs from blood, taken 21 months after vaccination. Receptors originate from a man between 50 and 70 years old who received an inactivated influenza vaccine.

The chain carries TRBV28 and TRBJ1-5; D is perhaps TRBD1 (6 bases). The V gene's germline CDR1 is MDHEN and CDR2 SYDVKM. Trimming pared 7 bases from V and 14 bases from J, leaving 21 bases between. The CDR3 totals 13 residues. CDR3 DNA sequence: TGTGCCAGCACCGACACACTAGACAGGCGGGAGCATTTT. Encoded protein: CASTDTLDRREHF.

This clonotype was seen at least ten times. The chain joins TRBV27 to TRBJ1-6; no definite D call. CDR3 size: 14 residues. CDR1 and CDR2 (germline): MNHEY, SMNVEV (reference sequence). Trimming shortened V by 6 bases and J by 6 bases, and 12 bases separated the two germline ends. CDR3 nucleotide sequence: TGTGCCAGCAGGTCCCTTACACTTAATTCACCCCTCCACTTT. Amino acids: CASRSLTLNSPLHF.

This clonotype was counted between two and nine times. The CDR3 here is CATHSGSANYGYTF. CDR3 sequence (DNA): TGCGCCACCCACAGTGGCAGCGCTAACTATGGCTACACCTTC. The V call is TRBV4-1, the J call TRBJ1-2; D call uncertain. The CDR3 spans 14 residues. V shed 10 bases and J shed 0 bases, with 15 bases lying between them. From germline, CDR1 is MGHRA and CDR2 YSYEKL.

This clonotype has at least ten counts. The chain is built from TRBV7-2 and TRBJ1-2, with TRBD1 identical over 11 bases. This CDR3 contains 15 residues. Trimming took 5 bases from V and 7 from J; bases not matched to a gene: 9. Germline loops: CDR1 SGHTA, CDR2 FQGNSA. The CDR3 loop reads CASSANTGTGGGYTF. The CDR3 coding sequence is TGTGCCAGCAGCGCAAACACCGGGACAGGGGGTGGCTACACCTTC. Combining the CDR3 with reference TRBV7-2 and TRBJ1-2 gives the whole variable domain GAGVSQSPSNKVTEKGKDVELRCDPISGHTALYWYRQSLGQGLEFLIYFQGNSAPDKSGLPSDRFSAERTGGSVSTLTIQRTQQEDSAVYLCASSANTGTGGGYTFGSGTRLTVV.

The genes are TRBV20-1 and TRBJ2-7; D is unresolved. Germline values: CDR1 DFQATT, CDR2 SNEGSKA (reference sequence). The CDR3 runs 13 residues. V was trimmed by 4 bases and J by 0 bases, leaving 10 bases between them. The CDR3 is CSAKGPSSYEQYF. CDR3 DNA: TGCAGTGCTAAAGGACCGAGCTCCTACGAGCAGTACTTC.

The chain couples TRBV19 to TRBJ2-3, with D tentatively TRBD2 (5 bases). The V end was cut by 4 bases, the J end by 1 base, with 12 bases between. The germline gives CDR1 LNHDA, CDR2 SQIVND (reference sequence). The CDR3 covers 15 residues. The DNA of the CDR3 is TGTGCCAGTAGTAGACGGGAAGGGCGCACAGATACGCAGTATTTT. The encoded protein is CASSRREGRTDTQYF. Full variable domain (missing parts from reference TRBV19 and TRBJ2-3): DGGITQSPKYLFRKEGQNVTLSCEQNLNHDAMYWYRQDPGQGLRLIYYSQIVNDFQKGDIAEGYSVSREKKESFPLTVTSAQKNPTAFYLCASSRREGRTDTQYFGPGTRLTVL.

This rearrangement joins TRBV4-1 to TRBJ2-3, with D perhaps TRBD1 (5 bases). There are 13 residues in the CDR3. The ends were cut back, 5 bases at V and 2 bases at J, with 8 bases in the middle. CDR1 and CDR2 from the germline V gene are MGHRA and YSYEKL. The CDR3 coding sequence is TGCGCCAGCAGCGTCAGGGCCACAGATACGCAGTATTTT. Protein product: CASSVRATDTQYF.

This clonotype was recorded at least ten times. The J gene is TRBJ1-2, the V gene TRBV5-1; 9 nucleotides agree with TRBD1. V was pared by 4 bases and J by 3 bases, with 4 bases of the junction left unmatched. The CDR3 has 14 amino acids. Germline CDR1 is SGHRS and CDR2 is YFSETQ. The CDR3 here is CASSLRTGDYGYTF. In DNA, the CDR3 is TGCGCCAGCAGCCTCCGGACAGGGGACTATGGCTACACCTTC.